This TCR beta chain was recovered during a study of T cell repertoires in cytomegalovirus infection (dated by TCRdb to the late 2010s). In the study overall: Donor HLA type was relevant to the analysis, as public TCR beta signatures indicated carriage of CMV infection together with the matching HLA type. The paper as a whole reports these results and caveats: The ex vivo response was dominated by HLA-C-restricted CMV-specific TCR beta clonotypes, which also provided the single most frequent clonotype in two of eight donors. Cumulative frequency of public TCR beta family members discriminated carriers of CMV infection plus the relevant HLA type in this cohort and an independent approximately 400-donor cohort.

At least ten counts were recorded for this clonotype. The clone's antigen remains unknown. No much larger clone exists at a distance of one base, and base qualities are not known. TCRdb names Illumina HiSeq 1500 as the instrument used. The public reads were quality trimmed at Q25 with fastp and then assembled into clones with MiXCR by TCRdb, keeping productive beta chains. CDR3 protein sequences are deduplicated, and each keeps its most common genes and DNA. The sample yields 310,000 or so distinct CDR3 sequences; around 25% were counted once. The ten largest make up approximately 15% of the sample. CDR1 and CDR2 (SGHRS, YFSETQ) derive from the germline V gene. V is reduced by 4 bases and J by 0 bases, leaving a spacing of 12 bases between them. From the cysteine through the phenylalanine, the CDR3 covers 15 amino acids. The only DNA kept is the CDR3, 45 bases in frame from the first base.

Rearrangement joined TRBV5-1 to TRBJ2-3; the D element could tentatively be TRBD1 or TRBD2, as 6 bases agree for each. The sample consisted of PBMCs. The origin of this receptor is a human donor in good health (CMV status not recorded). Some clones in this sample may be carry-over from other donors' samples. DNA sequence: TGCGCCAGCAGCCCAACAGGGACTAGCACAGATACGCAGTATTTT. The encoded protein is CASSPTGTSTDTQYF.